This TCR beta chain comes out of a study of response to subunit inactivated influenza vaccine. General observations from the study: T cells newly recruited by each seasonal influenza vaccination are few, the authors suggested.

CDR3 length: 16 amino acids. Germline V lookup: CDR1 MNHEY, CDR2 SVGAGI. V lost 0 bases to trimming and J lost 6 bases; unmatched junction nucleotides: 7. TCRdb processed the RT-PCR reads anew with MiXCR; each CDR3 protein has one entry. The sample lists hundreds of thousands of distinct CDR3 sequences; around 25% were seen once. A word on this clonotype: What it recognizes is unknown.

The chain couples TRBV6-5 to TRBJ2-2; 7 positions match TRBD1. Specimen: CD4+ T cells sorted from PBMCs, collected 4 to 6 days after vaccination. The sequence derives from a man aged 45-65 years who received an inactivated influenza vaccine. CDR3 bases: TGTGCCAGCAGTTACTCGAAGGGGACAGTGGCCGGGGAGCTGTTTTTT. Its translation is CASSYSKGTVAGELFF.